Shown below are 20 T cell receptor beta chains from a single sample sequenced in a study of T cells in Graves' hyperthyroidism and ophthalmopathy. RNA transcripts were the template for amplifying TCR beta CDR3 regions. HTBI primers were used for first-round RT-PCR of the TCR CDR3. TCRdb recomputed calls from the multiplex PCR reads with MiXCR, one row per CDR3 protein. The profile shows roughly 800,000 distinct CDR3 sequences, roughly 40% of them singletons. Sequenced: blood. The origin of the receptors is a man younger than 35 with Graves' hyperthyroidism.

This clonotype occurred many times. The rearrangement links TRBV5-1 to TRBJ1-1, with D perhaps TRBD1 (6 bases). Deletions cut 3 bases from V and 2 bases from J, with 8 bases between. This CDR3 region has 13 residues. Germline V lookup: CDR1 SGHRS, CDR2 YFSETQ. CDR3 sequence: CASSYRDNTEAFF. CDR3 sequence (DNA): TGCGCCAGCAGCTACAGGGACAACACTGAAGCTTTCTTT.

The genes are TRBV7-9 and TRBJ2-2; the D gene is possibly TRBD2 (7 bases). Trimming removed 5 bases from V and 2 bases from J, with 15 bases in between. CDR1 is SEHNR, CDR2 FQNEAQ, per germline (reference sequence). This CDR3 is built from 16 residues. The CDR3 DNA is TGTGCCAGCAGCCCATGGGGGGGCTCAAACACCGGGGAGCTGTTTTTT. This gives the protein CASSPWGGSNTGELFF.

J is TRBJ2-7 and V is TRBV7-2; 9 bases align to TRBD1. Germline CDR1 is SGHTA and CDR2 is FQGNSA. The CDR3 runs to 14 residues. With 2 bases clipped from V and 8 bases from J, the junction kept 7 bases outside the gene matches. CDR3 sequence: CASSLWTGEMKQYF. The CDR3 coding sequence is TGTGCCAGCAGCTTATGGACAGGGGAGATGAAGCAGTACTTC.

Comments on this clonotype: A read error is possible here, since a much larger clone lies one base away. This rearrangement joins TRBV7-9 to TRBJ2-7, with a tentative D call TRBD1 (6 bases). CDR1 and CDR2 (germline): SEHNR, FQNEAQ (reference sequence). This CDR3 has 13 residues. The CDR3, as DNA: TGTGTCAGCAGGAGGACAGATTCCTACGAGCAGTACTTC. As protein: CVSRRTDSYEQYF. Full variable domain (remainder filled in from reference TRBV7-9 and TRBJ2-7): DTGVSQNPRHKITKRGQNVTFRCDPISEHNRLYWYRQTLGQGPEFLTYFQNEAQLEKSRLLSDRFSAERPKGSFSTLEIQRTEQGDSAMYLCVSRRTDSYEQYFGPGTRLTVT.

As concerns this clonotype: An end of the junction does not agree with germline; a read error may underlie this. The CDR3 DNA follows: TGTGCCAGCAGTTACTCGACCCGCCTGAACACTGAAGCTTTCTTT. Protein: CASSYSTRLNTEAFF. The chain uses TRBV10-3 and TRBJ1-1; D remains ambiguous. Germline V CDR1 and CDR2: ENHRY, SYGVKD. This CDR3 has 15 residues.

This clonotype has only a few counts. Relative to the germline gene, one junction end is altered; a read error may explain this. This chain connects TRBV5-1 to TRBJ2-5; 7 nucleotides line up with TRBD1. There are 15 residues in the CDR3. The germline gives CDR1 SGHRS, CDR2 YFSETQ. CDR3 loop: CASRDRAAFGETQYF. Written as DNA, the CDR3 is TGTGCCAGCAGAGACAGGGCCGCGTTCGGAGAGACCCAGTACTTC.

The J gene is TRBJ2-7, the V gene TRBV19; 7 bases map to TRBD1. The CDR3 covers 15 residues. The J segment lost 4 bases and the V segment lost 5 bases, leaving 11 bases of the junction unmatched. CDR1 and CDR2 (germline): LNHDA, SQIVND (reference sequence). CDR3 DNA: TGTGCCAGTAGTCCCTTCCCCGGGACAGTTTACGAGCAGTACTTC. Its protein product is CASSPFPGTVYEQYF. Filled out from reference TRBV19 and TRBJ2-7, the complete variable domain reads DGGITQSPKYLFRKEGQNVTLSCEQNLNHDAMYWYRQDPGQGLRLIYYSQIVNDFQKGDIAEGYSVSREKKESFPLTVTSAQKNPTAFYLCASSPFPGTVYEQYFGPGTRLTVT.

This clonotype showed up many times. The V gene is TRBV20-1, the J gene TRBJ2-2; 10 nucleotides line up with TRBD2. Germline trimming cut 0 bases from V and 7 bases from J; bases unmatched to any gene: 5. CDR3 size: 15 residues. Germline CDR1 and CDR2: DFQATT and SNEGSKA (reference sequence). The CDR3 sequence: CSARDRASGGGELFF. The DNA of the CDR3 is TGCAGTGCTAGAGATCGGGCTAGCGGGGGCGGGGAGCTGTTTTTT.

This clonotype was seen a handful of times. The genes are TRBV6-5 and TRBJ1-1; the D is unclear. The V end was cut by 7 bases, the J end by 5 bases, with 17 bases between. The CDR3 sequence is 14 residues long. Per germline, CDR1 MNHEY and CDR2 SVGAGI. The chain's CDR3 is CASTTLREATEAFF. CDR3 sequence (DNA): TGTGCCAGCACCACCCTTCGAGAAGCGACTGAAGCTTTCTTT.

This clonotype showed up just a few times. The chain recombines TRBV15 with TRBJ2-6, with 7 nucleotides matching TRBD1. After removal of 3 bases from V and 2 bases from J, the junction contained 13 bases not matched to a gene. The CDR3 length is 19 residues. Germline CDR1 LNHNV, CDR2 YYDKDF (reference sequence). The CDR3 spells CATSSEGQTKTAGANVLTF. The DNA of the CDR3 is TGTGCCACCAGCAGCGAGGGACAGACTAAAACGGCTGGGGCCAACGTCCTGACTTTC.

The sample holds one count of this clonotype. CDR3 bases: TGTGCCAGCAGGGGACAGGTGGCTACCGGGGAGCTGTTTTTT. It encodes CASRGQVATGELFF. The rearrangement joins TRBV10-3 to TRBJ2-2; the match to TRBD1 covers 8 bases. Germline values: CDR1 ENHRY, CDR2 SYGVKD. The length of the CDR3 is 14 residues. V lost 10 bases, J lost 5 bases, and 9 bases stayed unmatched.

The chain recombines TRBV7-3 with TRBJ1-1, with a tentative D call TRBD1 (6 bases). V lost 7 bases to trimming and J lost 4 bases, with 19 bases between them. The CDR3 runs 15 residues. Per germline, CDR1 SGHTA and CDR2 FQGTGA. CDR3 nucleotide sequence: TGTGCCAGCAATTCCCTAGGGACACCTCGCACTGAAGCTTTCTTT. This codes for CASNSLGTPRTEAFF.

The chain uses TRBV15 and TRBJ2-2; TRBD2 matches 7 bases. The germline V gene encodes CDR1 LNHNV and CDR2 YYDKDF (reference sequence). This CDR3 is 15 amino acids long. The trim removed 5 bases at V and 6 bases at J, leaving 9 bases unmatched. CDR3 region: CATSSGGIGAGELFF. The CDR3 nucleotides are TGTGCCACCAGCTCGGGGGGTATCGGCGCCGGGGAGCTGTTTTTT.

This clonotype appeared a few times. The chain combines TRBV9 with TRBJ1-3, with D possibly TRBD1 on 5 matching bases. CDR3 length: 15 residues. Per germline, CDR1 SGDLS and CDR2 YYNGEE. V dropped 5 bases and J dropped 1 base, with 13 bases sitting between them. The CDR3 DNA is TGTGCCAGCAGTATAACAGGCGGATCTGGAAACACCATATATTTT. This encodes CASSITGGSGNTIYF.

This clonotype was seen only a few times. The genes are TRBV9 and TRBJ2-2, with D possibly TRBD2 on 6 matching bases. CDR1 is SGDLS and CDR2 is YYNGEE in the germline V gene. This CDR3 is built from 15 residues. The V end lost 4 bases, the J end lost 5 bases, and 15 bases lay between the germline ends. The CDR3 sequence is CASSPYGGQTGELFF. In DNA form, the CDR3 reads TGTGCCAGCAGCCCTTATGGAGGGCAAACCGGGGAGCTGTTTTTT. Looking up the rest from reference TRBV9 and TRBJ2-2 gives the full variable domain: DSGVTQTPKHLITATGQRVTLRCSPRSGDLSVYWYQQSLDQGLQFLIQYYNGEERAKGNILERFSAQQFPDLHSELNLSSLELGDSALYFCASSPYGGQTGELFFGEGSRLTVL.

This sequence joins TRBV20-1 and TRBJ1-1, with 9 bases fitting TRBD1. The V and J ends lost 0 bases and 7 bases, in that order; junction bases with no gene match: 9. This CDR3 contains 15 residues. CDR1 DFQATT and CDR2 SNEGSKA come from the germline V gene (reference sequence). The CDR3, as DNA: TGCAGTGCTAGAGATCTAGGACAGGGGATTTTTGAAGCTTTCTTT. As protein: CSARDLGQGIFEAFF.

As DNA, the CDR3 is TGCAGCGTTGAAGAGCAGTTCTTC. It specifies CSVEEQFF. This rearrangement joins TRBV29-1 to TRBJ2-1; no firm D call. This CDR3 spans 8 amino acids. Trimming took off 0 bases at V and 12 bases at J, with 0 bases between the two ends. Germline CDR1 is SQVTM and CDR2 is ANQGSEA.

There are many counts of this clonotype. V is TRBV11-2 and J is TRBJ2-5; 10 bases match TRBD1. Trimming cost V 5 bases and J 6 bases; bases outside gene matches: 6. Per germline, CDR1 SGHAT and CDR2 FQNNGV. The CDR3 totals 14 residues. The CDR3 DNA reads TGTGCCAGCAGCGCCGGGACAGGGGCGCAGACCCAGTACTTC. Protein: CASSAGTGAQTQYF.

With regard to this clonotype: Being one base from a much bigger clone, this may be a read error. V is TRBV2 and J is TRBJ2-2, with a possible D match to TRBD2 (5 bases). In germline, CDR1 is SNHLY, CDR2 FYNNEI. The length of the CDR3 is 15 residues. The CDR3 reads CASNYLDTNTGELLF. The CDR3 DNA reads as TGTGCCAGCAATTACCTCGACACGAACACCGGGGAGCTGCTTTTT.

Comments on this clonotype: This may be a read error: a much more frequent sequence differs by one nucleotide. This chain links TRBV2 with TRBJ1-4, with D possibly matching TRBD1 (6 bases). Germline assignment: CDR1 SNHLY and CDR2 FYNNEI. The V end lost 3 bases, the J end lost 4 bases, and 12 bases lay between the germline ends. The CDR3 extends over 15 amino acids. CDR3 sequence: CASSEFNRDNEKLFF. The CDR3 bases are TGTGCCAGCAGTGAGTTTAACAGGGATAATGAAAAACTGTTTTTT. The whole variable domain, filled in from reference TRBV2 and TRBJ1-4, reads EPEVTQTPSHQVTQMGQEVILRCVPISNHLYFYWYRQILGQKVEFLVSFYNNEISEKSEIFDDQFSVERPDGSNFTLKIRSTKLEDSAMYFCASSEFNRDNEKLFFGSGTQLSVL.